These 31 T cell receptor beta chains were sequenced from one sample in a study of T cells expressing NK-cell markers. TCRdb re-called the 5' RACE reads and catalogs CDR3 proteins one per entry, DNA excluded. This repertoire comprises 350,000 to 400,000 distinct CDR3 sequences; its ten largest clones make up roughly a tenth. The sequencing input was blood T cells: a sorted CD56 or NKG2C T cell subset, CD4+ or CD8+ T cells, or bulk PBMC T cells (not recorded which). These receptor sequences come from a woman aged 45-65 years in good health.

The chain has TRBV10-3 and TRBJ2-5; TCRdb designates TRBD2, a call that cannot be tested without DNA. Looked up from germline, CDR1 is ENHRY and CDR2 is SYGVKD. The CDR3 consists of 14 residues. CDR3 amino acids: CATMAGGTRETQYF.

The CDR3 loop is CSVAAGSNNEQFF. This chain links TRBV29-1 with TRBJ2-1; TCRdb's assignment of TRBD1 cannot be checked, as there is no DNA. The V gene's germline CDR1 is SQVTM and CDR2 ANQGSEA. The CDR3 consists of 13 residues.

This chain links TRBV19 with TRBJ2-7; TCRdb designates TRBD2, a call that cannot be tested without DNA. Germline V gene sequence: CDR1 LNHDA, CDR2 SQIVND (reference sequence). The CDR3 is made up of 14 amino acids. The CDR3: CASSILAGRGEQYF.

CDR3: CSARDPAGAEQYF. The chain recombines TRBV20-1 with TRBJ2-7; TCRdb's D gene call, TRBD1, goes unchecked for lack of DNA. Per the germline V gene, CDR1 is DFQATT and CDR2 is SNEGSKA (reference sequence). This CDR3 has 13 residues.

This chain's CDR3 is CASGGGGFYEQYF. The chain uses TRBV6-5 and TRBJ2-7; as DNA is missing, the TRBD1 call by TCRdb cannot be tested. Germline V gene lookup returns CDR1 MNHEY and CDR2 SVGAGI. The CDR3 runs 13 residues.

This CDR3 reads CASSAPLGWNEQFF. The chain carries TRBV12-3 or TRBV12-4 and TRBJ2-1; TCRdb designates TRBD1, a call that cannot be tested without DNA. There are 14 residues in the CDR3.

The CDR3 is CASSNRQSAMSSYNEQFF. The chain recombines TRBV10-2 with TRBJ2-1; TCRdb designates TRBD1, a call that cannot be tested without DNA. Germline values: CDR1 WSHSY, CDR2 SAAADI. The CDR3 has 18 residues.

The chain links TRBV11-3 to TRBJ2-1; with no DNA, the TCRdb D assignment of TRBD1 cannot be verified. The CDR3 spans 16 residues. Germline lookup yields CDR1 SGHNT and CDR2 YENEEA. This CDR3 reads CASSLSLGTGDNEQFF.

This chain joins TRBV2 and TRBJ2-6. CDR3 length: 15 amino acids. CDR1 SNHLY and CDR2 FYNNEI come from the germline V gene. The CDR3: CASRTDGEGANVLTF.

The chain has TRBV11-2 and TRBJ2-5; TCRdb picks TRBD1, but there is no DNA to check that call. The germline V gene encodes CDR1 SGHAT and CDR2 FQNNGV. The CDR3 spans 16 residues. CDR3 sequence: CASSSRDRSRGETQYF.

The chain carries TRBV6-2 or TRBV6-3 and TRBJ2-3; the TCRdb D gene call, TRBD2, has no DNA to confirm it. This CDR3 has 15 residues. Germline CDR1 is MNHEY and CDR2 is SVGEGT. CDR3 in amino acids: CASRKLAGNTDTQYF.

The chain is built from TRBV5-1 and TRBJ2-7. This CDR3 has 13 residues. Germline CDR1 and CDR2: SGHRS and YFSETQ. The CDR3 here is CASRVRTSYEQYF.

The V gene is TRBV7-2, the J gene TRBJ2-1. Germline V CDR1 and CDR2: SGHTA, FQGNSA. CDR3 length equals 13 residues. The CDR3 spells CASSFSHGNEQFF.

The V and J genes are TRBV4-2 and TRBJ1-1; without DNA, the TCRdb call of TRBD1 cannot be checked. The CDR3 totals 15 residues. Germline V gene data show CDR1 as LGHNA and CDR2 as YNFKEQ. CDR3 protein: CASSQVGGPNTEAFF.

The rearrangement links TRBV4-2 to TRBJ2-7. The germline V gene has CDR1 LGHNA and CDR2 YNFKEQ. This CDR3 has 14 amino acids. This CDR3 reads CASSQASSTYEQYF.

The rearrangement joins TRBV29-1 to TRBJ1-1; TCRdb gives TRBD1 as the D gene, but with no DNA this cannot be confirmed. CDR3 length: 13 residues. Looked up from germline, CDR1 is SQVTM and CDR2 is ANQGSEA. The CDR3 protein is CTVKGPGSGEAFF.

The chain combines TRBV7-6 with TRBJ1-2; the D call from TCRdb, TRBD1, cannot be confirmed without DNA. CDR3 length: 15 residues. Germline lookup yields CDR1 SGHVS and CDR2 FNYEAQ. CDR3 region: CASSSEGQGKGGYTF.

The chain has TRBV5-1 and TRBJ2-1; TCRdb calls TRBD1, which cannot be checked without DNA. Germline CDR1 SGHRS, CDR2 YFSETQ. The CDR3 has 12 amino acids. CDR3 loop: CASSPQGNEQFF.

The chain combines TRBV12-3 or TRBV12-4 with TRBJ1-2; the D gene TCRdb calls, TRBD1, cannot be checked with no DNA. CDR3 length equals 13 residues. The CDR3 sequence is CASRMGQEGGYTF.

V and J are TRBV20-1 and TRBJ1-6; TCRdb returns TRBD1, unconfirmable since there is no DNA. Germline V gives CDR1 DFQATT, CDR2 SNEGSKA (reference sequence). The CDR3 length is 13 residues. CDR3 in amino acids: CSAHRDSNSPLHF.

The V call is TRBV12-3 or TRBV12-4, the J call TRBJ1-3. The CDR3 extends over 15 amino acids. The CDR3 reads CASSFIVGSGNTIYF.

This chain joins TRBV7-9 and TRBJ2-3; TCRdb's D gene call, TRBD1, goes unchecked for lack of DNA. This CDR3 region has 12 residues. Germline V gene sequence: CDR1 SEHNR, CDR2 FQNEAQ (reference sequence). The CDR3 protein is CASSLGGGSGYF.

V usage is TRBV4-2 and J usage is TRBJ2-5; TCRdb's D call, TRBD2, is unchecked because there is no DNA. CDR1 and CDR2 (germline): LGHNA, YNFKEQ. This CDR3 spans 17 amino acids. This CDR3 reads CASSQVFGGGPEETQYF.

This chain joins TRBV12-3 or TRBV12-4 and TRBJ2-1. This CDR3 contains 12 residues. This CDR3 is CASSWVHSGQFF.

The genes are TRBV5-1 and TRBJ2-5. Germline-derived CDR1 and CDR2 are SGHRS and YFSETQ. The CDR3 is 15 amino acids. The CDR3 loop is CASSPFLGGDETQYF.

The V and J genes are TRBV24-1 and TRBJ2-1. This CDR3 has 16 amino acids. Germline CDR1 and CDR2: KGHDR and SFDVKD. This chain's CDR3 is CATSDTDGSSYNEQFF.

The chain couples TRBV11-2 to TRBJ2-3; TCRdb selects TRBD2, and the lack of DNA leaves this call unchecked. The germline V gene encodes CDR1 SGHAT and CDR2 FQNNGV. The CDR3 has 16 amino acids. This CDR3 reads CASSSDLLVSTDTQYF.

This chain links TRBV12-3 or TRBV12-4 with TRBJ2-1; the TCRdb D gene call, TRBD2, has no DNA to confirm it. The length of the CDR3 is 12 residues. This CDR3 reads CASTGLAPEQFF.

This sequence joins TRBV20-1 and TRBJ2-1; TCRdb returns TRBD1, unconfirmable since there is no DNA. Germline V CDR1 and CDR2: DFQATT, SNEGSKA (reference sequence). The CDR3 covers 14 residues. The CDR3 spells CSASYLAPSGEQFF.

CDR3 residues: CASSLGPGEIDIQYF. The chain links TRBV11-2 to TRBJ2-4; TCRdb indicates TRBD1, and absent DNA this call remains unverified. The CDR3 length is 15 residues. Germline V gene lookup returns CDR1 SGHAT and CDR2 FQNNGV.

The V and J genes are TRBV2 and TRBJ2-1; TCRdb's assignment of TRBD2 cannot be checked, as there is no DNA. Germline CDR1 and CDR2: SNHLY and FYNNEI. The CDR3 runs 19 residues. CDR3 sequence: CASSEARGGRAIPDGEQFF.